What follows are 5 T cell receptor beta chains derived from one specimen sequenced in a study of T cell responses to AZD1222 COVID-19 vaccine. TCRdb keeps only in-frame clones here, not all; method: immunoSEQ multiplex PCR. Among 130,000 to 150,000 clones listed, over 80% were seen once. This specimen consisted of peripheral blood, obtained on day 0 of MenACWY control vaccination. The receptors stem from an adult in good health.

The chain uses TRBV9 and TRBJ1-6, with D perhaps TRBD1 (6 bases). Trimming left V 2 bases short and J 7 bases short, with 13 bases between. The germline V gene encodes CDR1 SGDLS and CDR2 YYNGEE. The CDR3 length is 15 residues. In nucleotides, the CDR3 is TGTGCCAGCAGCGTCGGGGCAGGGGCGAATTCACCCCTCCACTTT. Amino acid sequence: CASSVGAGANSPLHF.

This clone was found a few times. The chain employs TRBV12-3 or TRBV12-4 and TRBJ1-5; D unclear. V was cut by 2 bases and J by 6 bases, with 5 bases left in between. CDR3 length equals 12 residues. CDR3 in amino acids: CASSLPFQPQHF. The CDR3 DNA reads TGTGCCAGCAGTTTACCCTTTCAGCCCCAGCATTTT.

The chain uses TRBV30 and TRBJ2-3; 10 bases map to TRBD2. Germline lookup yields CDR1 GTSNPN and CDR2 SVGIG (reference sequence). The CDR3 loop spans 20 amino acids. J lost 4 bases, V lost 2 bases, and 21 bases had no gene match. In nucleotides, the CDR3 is TGTGCCTGGAGTCCTCTACACTTCAGAGCAGCGGGAGGGCCGGCAGATACGCAGTATTTT. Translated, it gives CAWSPLHFRAAGGPADTQYF.

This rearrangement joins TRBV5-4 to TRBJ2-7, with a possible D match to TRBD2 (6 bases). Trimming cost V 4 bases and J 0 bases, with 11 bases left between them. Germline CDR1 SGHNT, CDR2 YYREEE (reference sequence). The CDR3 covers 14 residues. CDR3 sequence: CASSPSSDSYEQYF. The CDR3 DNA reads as TGTGCCAGCAGCCCTTCTAGCGACTCCTACGAGCAGTACTTC.

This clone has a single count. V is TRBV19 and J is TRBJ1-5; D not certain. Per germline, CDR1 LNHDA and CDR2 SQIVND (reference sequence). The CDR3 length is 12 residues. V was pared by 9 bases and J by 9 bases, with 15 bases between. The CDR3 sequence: CASSEGIRPQHF. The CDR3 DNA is TGTGCCAGCAGCGAGGGTATCCGGCCCCAGCATTTT.